This T cell receptor (beta chain) was sequenced in a study of T cell responses to AZD1222 COVID-19 vaccine (dated by TCRdb to about 2021). In terms of the full investigation: AZD1222 recipients with second doses at about 4 weeks or about 12 weeks were pooled, because spike-specific TCR depth and breadth did not differ between schedules. A total of 233 trial participants underwent TCR sequencing, of whom more than 200 had received two doses of AZD1222 and around 26 had received two doses of the MenACWY control vaccine. Enrollment into the trials was organized by age into subgroups of 18-55, 56-69 and 70-plus years, and those subgroups contained roughly 150, 30 and 60 TCR-sequenced participants, respectively. The paper as a whole reports these results and caveats: Nearly half of unique spike-specific TCRs reportedly recognized epitopes outside regions mutated in the B.1.351 and B.1.1.7 variants. CD4 TCRs associated with the vaccine covered the entire spike protein, and the dominant responses were in regions 160-218 and 743-854. Because no samples from the day 14 peak response were available, repertoires could be characterized only after the peak T cell response. Only six AZD1222 recipients were SARS-CoV-2 seropositive at baseline, limiting conclusions about previously exposed vaccinees. A significant rise in spike-specific TCR breadth and depth was observed after two AZD1222 doses relative to day 0 and relative to MenACWY recipients. In the small 56-69-year group, the increase in depth fell short of significance, most likely because of low power. Participants were mostly white British, with more females than males. The authors suggested clonal diversity may have been underestimated.

The CDR3 regions of human TCRbeta chains were analyzed by immunosequencing. Processing in the source paper ran as follows. TCRs in the repertoires were matched against a reference library of SARS-CoV-2-specific TCRs that had been generated with the MIRA antigen-specificity platform. Breadth was defined as the fraction of unique TCRs that were SARS-CoV-2-associated. Depth was defined as the fraction of total T cells that were SARS-CoV-2-associated. Using the MIRA data, each spike-specific TCR was assigned both to the spike region to which the TCR was reactive and to a CD4 or CD8 class. Log10-transformed breadth and depth values were compared by one-way ANOVA with Sidak's multiple comparisons tests. In its TCRdb copy, this immuneACCESS table keeps in-frame sequences only and misses some clones. Where compared with another copy, unresolved V genes explain less than half of these, and the others have no known cause. From that table come the V and J calls and clone size; the DNA was used to work out D and trimming. The table for this sample lists 65,000 to 70,000 clones; about 80% of them were counted only once. Roughly an eighth of the sample goes to the ten largest clones.

The time point label, read with the paper, signifies: baseline before first vaccination. Vaccinee samples were obtained from the UK trials COV001 and COV002, which included a single-blind randomized controlled phase 2/3 trial of AZD1222 (ChAdOx1 nCoV-19) in healthy adults. For TCRbeta chain sequencing, PBMC samples were collected from trial participants at day 0 and at day 28 after the second dose. The germline ends are 20 bases apart after V is trimmed by 3 bases and J by 1 base. For CDR1 and CDR2, the germline V gene lists KGHSH and LQKENI. The cysteine opens and the phenylalanine closes a CDR3 of 18 amino acids. Here the CDR3 DNA is all that survives: 54 bases in frame from base 1. This clone was seen only a few times. Its specific antigen is unknown. Base qualities were left out, and no much larger clone turns up one base away.

This clonotype was obtained from an adult in good health. The sample in question was peripheral blood, obtained on day 0 of AZD1222 vaccination. The chain joins TRBV18 to TRBJ2-3; 6 matching bases give a weak D call of TRBD2. The DNA reads as follows: TGTGCCAGCTCACCCTTACCGCCGGGGGTGGCGGGCACAGATACGCAGTATTTT. Its protein is CASSPLPPGVAGTDTQYF.